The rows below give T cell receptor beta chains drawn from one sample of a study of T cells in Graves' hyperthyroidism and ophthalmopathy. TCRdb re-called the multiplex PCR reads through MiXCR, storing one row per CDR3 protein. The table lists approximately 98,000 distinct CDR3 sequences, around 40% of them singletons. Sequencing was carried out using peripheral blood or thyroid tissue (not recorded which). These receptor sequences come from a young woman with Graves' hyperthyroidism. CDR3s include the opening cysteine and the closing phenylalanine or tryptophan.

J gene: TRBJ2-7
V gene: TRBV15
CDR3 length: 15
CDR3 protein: CATSSHGTGVYEQYF

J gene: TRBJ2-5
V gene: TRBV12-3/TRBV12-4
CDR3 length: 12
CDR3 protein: CASSPSVETQYF

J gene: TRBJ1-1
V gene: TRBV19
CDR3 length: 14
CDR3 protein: CASNVGKGDTEAFF

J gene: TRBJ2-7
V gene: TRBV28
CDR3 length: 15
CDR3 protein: CASSFWWRRSYEQYF

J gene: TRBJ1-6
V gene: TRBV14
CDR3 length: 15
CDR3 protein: CASIPRGTGASPLHF

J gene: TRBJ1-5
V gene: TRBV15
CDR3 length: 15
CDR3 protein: CATSRDRGGEQPQHF

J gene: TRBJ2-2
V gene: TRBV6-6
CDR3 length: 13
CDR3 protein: CASTSGYTGELFF

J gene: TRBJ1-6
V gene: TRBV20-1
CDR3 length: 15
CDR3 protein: CSASPGQDYNSPLHF

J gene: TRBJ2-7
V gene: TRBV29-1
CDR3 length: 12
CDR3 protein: CSVAGGVGEQYF

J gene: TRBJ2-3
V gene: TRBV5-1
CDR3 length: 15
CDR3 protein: CASSLEAASTDTQYF

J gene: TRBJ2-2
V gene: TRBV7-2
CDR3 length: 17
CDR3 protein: CASSQKLAGLTTGELFF

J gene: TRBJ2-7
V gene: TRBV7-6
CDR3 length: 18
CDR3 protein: CASSFAGPSGSFTYEQYF

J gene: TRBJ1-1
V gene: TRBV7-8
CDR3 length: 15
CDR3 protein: CASSFQGRMNTEAFF

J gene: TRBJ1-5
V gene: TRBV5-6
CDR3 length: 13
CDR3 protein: CASSLERGQPQHF

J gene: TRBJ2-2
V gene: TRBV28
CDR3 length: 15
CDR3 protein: CASSTPARNTGELFF

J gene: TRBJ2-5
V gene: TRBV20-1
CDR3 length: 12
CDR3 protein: CSAPVGWETQYF

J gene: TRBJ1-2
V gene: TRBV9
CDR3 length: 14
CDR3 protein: CASSVGGKGYGYTF

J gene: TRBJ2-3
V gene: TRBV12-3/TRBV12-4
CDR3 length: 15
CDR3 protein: CASSWTSGTVDTQYF

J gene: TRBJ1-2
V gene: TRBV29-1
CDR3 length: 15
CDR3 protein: CSVAGGGQGSYGYTF

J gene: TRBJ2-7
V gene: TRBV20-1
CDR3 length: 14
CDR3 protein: CSASSGGASYEQYF

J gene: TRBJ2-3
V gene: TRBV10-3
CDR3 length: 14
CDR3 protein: CATHSGRDGDTQYF

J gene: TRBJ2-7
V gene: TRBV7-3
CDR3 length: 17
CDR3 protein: CASSRSVRTSGSHEQYF

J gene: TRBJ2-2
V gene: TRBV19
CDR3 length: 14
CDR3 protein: CASSIATGTGELFF

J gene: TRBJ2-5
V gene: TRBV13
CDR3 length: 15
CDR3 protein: CASSFGGQGKETQYF

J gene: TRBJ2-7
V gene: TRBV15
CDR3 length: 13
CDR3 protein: CATSRGNPYEQYF

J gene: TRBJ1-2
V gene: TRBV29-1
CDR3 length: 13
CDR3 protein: CSVEKIQFGGYTF

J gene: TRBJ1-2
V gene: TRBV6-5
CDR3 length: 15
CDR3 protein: CASSYHRDLPYGYTF

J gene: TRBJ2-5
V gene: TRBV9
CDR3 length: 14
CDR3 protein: CASSAGPGGGTQYF

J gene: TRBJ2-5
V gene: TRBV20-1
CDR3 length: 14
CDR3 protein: CSARGQGGSETQYF

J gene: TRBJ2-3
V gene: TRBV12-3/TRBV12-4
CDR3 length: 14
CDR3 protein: CASGPARTRETQYF

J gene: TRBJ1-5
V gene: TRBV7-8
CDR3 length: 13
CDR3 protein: CASSTGGNQPQHF

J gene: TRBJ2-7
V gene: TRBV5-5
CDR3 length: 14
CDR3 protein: CASSCVAGTYEQYF

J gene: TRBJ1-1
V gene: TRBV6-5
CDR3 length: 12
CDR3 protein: CASSWDGTEAFF

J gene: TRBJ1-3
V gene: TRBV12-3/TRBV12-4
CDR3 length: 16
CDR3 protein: CASSPQQGEAGNTIYF

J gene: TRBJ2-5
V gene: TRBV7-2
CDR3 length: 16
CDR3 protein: CASSLGVGQPQETQYF

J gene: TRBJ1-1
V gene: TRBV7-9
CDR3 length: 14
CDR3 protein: CASSRTGKGTEAFF

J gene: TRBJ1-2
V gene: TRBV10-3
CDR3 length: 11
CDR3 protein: CAISGPVGYTF

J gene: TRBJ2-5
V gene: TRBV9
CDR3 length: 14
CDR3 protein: CADSVGDNQETQYF

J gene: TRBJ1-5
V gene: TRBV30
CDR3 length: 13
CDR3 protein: CAWSQTRNQPQHF

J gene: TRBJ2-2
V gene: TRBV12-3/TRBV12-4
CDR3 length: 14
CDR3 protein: CASSLVLGTGELFF

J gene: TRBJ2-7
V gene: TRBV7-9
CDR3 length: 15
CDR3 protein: CASSLGFGTPYEQYF

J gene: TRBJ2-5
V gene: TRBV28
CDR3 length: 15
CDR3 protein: CASSGPRQGRETQYF

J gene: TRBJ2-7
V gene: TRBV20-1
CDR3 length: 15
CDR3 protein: CSATGPAGGFHEQYF

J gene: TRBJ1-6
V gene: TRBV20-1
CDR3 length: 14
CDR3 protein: CSASPGQANSPLHF

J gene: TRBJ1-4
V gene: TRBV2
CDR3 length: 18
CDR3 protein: CASSEEATGRATNEKLFF